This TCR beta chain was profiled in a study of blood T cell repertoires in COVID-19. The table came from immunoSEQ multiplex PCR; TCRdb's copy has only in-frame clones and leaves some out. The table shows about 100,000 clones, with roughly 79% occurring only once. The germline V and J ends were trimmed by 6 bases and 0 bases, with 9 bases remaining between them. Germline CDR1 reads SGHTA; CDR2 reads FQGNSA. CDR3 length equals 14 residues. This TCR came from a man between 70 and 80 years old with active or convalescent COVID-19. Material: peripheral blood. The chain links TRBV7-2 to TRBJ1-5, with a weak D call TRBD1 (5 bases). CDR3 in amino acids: CASSRDSSNQPQHF. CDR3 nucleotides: TGTGCCAGCAGTAGAGACAGTAGCAATCAGCCCCAGCATTTT. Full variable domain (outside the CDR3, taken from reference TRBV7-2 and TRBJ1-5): GAGVSQSPSNKVTEKGKDVELRCDPISGHTALYWYRQSLGQGLEFLIYFQGNSAPDKSGLPSDRFSAERTGGSVSTLTIQRTQQEDSAVYLCASSRDSSNQPQHFGDGTRLSIL.